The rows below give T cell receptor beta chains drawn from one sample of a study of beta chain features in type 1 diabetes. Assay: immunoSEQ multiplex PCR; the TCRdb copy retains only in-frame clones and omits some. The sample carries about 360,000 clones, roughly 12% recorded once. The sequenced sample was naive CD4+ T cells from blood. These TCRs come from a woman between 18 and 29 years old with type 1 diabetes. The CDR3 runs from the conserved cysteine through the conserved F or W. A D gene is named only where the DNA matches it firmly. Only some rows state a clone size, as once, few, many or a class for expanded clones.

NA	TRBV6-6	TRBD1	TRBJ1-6	CASSYWDRANSPLHF	TGTGCCAGCAGTTACTGGGACAGGGCCAATTCACCCCTCCACTTT
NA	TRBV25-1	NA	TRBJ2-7	CACAEGGSSYEQYF	TGTGCCTGCGCGGAGGGCGGCAGCTCCTACGAGCAGTACTTC
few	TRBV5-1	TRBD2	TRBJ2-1	CASSFRLAGGYNEQFF	TGCGCCAGCAGCTTTAGGCTAGCGGGAGGGTACAATGAGCAGTTCTTC
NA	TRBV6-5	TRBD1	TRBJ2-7	CASRRQGDYEQYF	TGTGCCAGCAGGAGACAGGGGGACTACGAGCAGTACTTC
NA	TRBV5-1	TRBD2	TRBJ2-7	CASSNPLAGAYEQYF	TGCGCCAGCAGCAACCCCCTAGCGGGAGCCTACGAGCAGTACTTC
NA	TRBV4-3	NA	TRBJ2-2	CASSPRVGMNTGELFF	TGCGCCAGCAGCCCCCGGGTTGGAATGAACACCGGGGAGCTGTTTTTT
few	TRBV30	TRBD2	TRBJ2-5	CAWSARLAGGETQYF	TGTGCCTGGAGTGCCCGACTAGCGGGAGGGGAGACCCAGTACTTC
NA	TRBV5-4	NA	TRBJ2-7	CASSPEVGEQYF	TGTGCCAGCAGCCCGGAGGTGGGCGAGCAGTACTTC
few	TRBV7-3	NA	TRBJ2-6	CASSPDVAGANVLTF	TGTGCCAGCAGCCCAGATGTTGCTGGGGCCAACGTCCTGACTTTC
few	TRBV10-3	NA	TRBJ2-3	CAIRKGVGIPGDTQYF	TGTGCCATCAGGAAGGGGGTTGGGATCCCGGGAGATACGCAGTATTTT